One and the same sample provided the 29 T cell receptor beta chains below, sequenced in a study of blood T cell repertoires in COVID-19 (dated by TCRdb to the early 2020s). The library came from the immunoSEQ multiplex PCR assay. Sourced from immuneACCESS, this table was stored by TCRdb with only in-frame sequences that have V and J called. A share of the clones is absent; for the studies checked, an unresolved V gene accounts for under half, and the remainder has no known explanation. The sample data list roughly 140,000 clones, and 88% of these were observed just once. Clones ranked in the top ten supply approximately 1.3% of the sample. What was sequenced was PBMCs or T cells enriched from blood (not recorded which). These receptors were obtained from a woman in her 30s with acute COVID-19.

The rearrangement uses TRBV4-1 and TRBJ1-4; 7 bases fit TRBD1. Germline CDR1 is MGHRA and CDR2 is YSYEKL. The CDR3 loop spans 15 amino acids. J was trimmed by 3 bases and V by 5 bases; bases with no gene match: 6. The CDR3 sequence: CASSTRTGPNEKLFF. In DNA, the CDR3 is TGCGCCAGCAGCACCCGGACAGGCCCTAATGAAAAACTGTTTTTT.

J is TRBJ2-7 and V is TRBV5-1, with 10 bases identical to TRBD1. CDR3 size: 13 residues. Germline V gene lookup returns CDR1 SGHRS and CDR2 YFSETQ. Trimming removed 7 bases from V and 3 bases from J; junction bases left unmatched: 4. CDR3 residues: CASQRTGGYEQYF. The CDR3 region has the DNA TGCGCCAGCCAGAGGACAGGGGGCTACGAGCAGTACTTC.

This sequence joins TRBV19 and TRBJ1-1; TRBD1 might be the D (6 bases). The germline CDR1 and CDR2 sequences are LNHDA and SQIVND (reference sequence). This CDR3 has 14 residues. V lost 5 bases and J 2 bases, leaving 12 bases between the germline ends. CDR3 protein: CASSARDINTEAFF. CDR3 nucleotides: TGTGCCAGTAGTGCACGGGACATAAACACTGAAGCTTTCTTT.

CDR3 nucleotides: TGTGCCAGCAAGGGGGTTCTAGCGGGAGCCACCGGGGAGCTGTTTTTT. Residues: CASKGVLAGATGELFF. The V call is TRBV2, the J call TRBJ2-2; 10 positions match TRBD2. Germline-derived CDR1 and CDR2 are SNHLY and FYNNEI. Trimming cost V 7 bases and J 4 bases; bases outside gene matches: 9. The CDR3 totals 16 residues.

The V and J genes are TRBV7-2 and TRBJ2-1; TRBD1 might be the D (6 bases). The CDR3 spans 16 residues. V shed 2 bases and J shed 5 bases, with 16 bases lying between them. CDR1 and CDR2 from the germline V gene are SGHTA and FQGNSA. CDR3 residues: CASSLIPHRVNNEQFF. In nucleotides, the CDR3 is TGTGCCAGCAGCTTAATCCCTCACAGGGTGAACAATGAGCAGTTCTTC.

CDR3 DNA sequence: TGTGCCAGCAGCTCCGGGACAGCAAATCAGCCCCAGCATTTT. Translation: CASSSGTANQPQHF. This chain links TRBV27 with TRBJ1-5; 7 bases are a match to TRBD1. V gave up 6 bases and J gave up 4 bases; unmatched junction bases: 6. Germline CDR1 MNHEY, CDR2 SMNVEV (reference sequence). The CDR3 covers 14 residues.

V is TRBV28 and J is TRBJ1-5, with 8 bases that match TRBD1. V trimming: 4 bases; J trimming: 5 bases; junction bases outside the gene matches: 10. CDR1 MDHEN and CDR2 SYDVKM come from the germline V gene. This CDR3 comprises 16 residues. CDR3 coding DNA: TGTGCCAGCAGTTCCCCCGGACAGGGATCCCATCAGCCCCAGCATTTT. This translates into CASSSPGQGSHQPQHF.

The gene calls are TRBV29-1 and TRBJ1-1; possible D gene TRBD1, 5 bases. Trimming pared 3 bases from V and 3 bases from J, leaving 11 bases between. The CDR3 loop spans 13 amino acids. Germline V gene lookup returns CDR1 SQVTM and CDR2 ANQGSEA. The CDR3 bases are TGCAGCGTTGACCCGTCAGGGTACACTGAAGCTTTCTTT. Its translation: CSVDPSGYTEAFF.

This clone was detected only once. The gene calls are TRBV19 and TRBJ1-5, with 10 bases matching TRBD1. Per the germline V gene, CDR1 is LNHDA and CDR2 is SQIVND (reference sequence). V lost 6 bases, J lost 2 bases, and 7 bases stayed unmatched. The CDR3 is 16 residues long. For the CDR3, the DNA is TGTGCCAGTAGGACGACAGGGGGCTGGGGCAATCAGCCCCAGCATTTT. Translated, it gives CASRTTGGWGNQPQHF.

This sequence joins TRBV7-6 and TRBJ2-1, with D perhaps matching TRBD2 (5 bases). The germline gives CDR1 SGHVS, CDR2 FNYEAQ. Trimming cost V 2 bases and J 6 bases, with 11 bases left between them. The CDR3 runs to 14 residues. The CDR3 sequence is CASSLLRAGNEQFF. In nucleotides, the CDR3 is TGTGCCAGCAGCTTATTGAGGGCTGGCAATGAGCAGTTCTTC.

This chain connects TRBV4-3 to TRBJ2-1; D is ambiguous. The CDR3 runs 12 residues. Germline V lookup: CDR1 LGHNA, CDR2 YSLEER. The germline V and J ends were trimmed by 0 bases and 15 bases, with 12 bases remaining between them. The CDR3 region has the DNA TGCGCCAGCAGCCAAGATTCTATAGTGATGTTCTTC. Amino acids: CASSQDSIVMFF.

V is TRBV2 and J is TRBJ1-6; weak D call: TRBD1 (5 bases). Germline-derived CDR1 and CDR2 are SNHLY and FYNNEI. There are 15 residues in the CDR3. Trimming shortened V by 4 bases and J by 8 bases, and 15 bases separated the two germline ends. The CDR3 protein is CASSAVGGDHSPLHF. CDR3 in DNA: TGTGCCAGCAGTGCCGTGGGGGGTGATCATTCACCCCTCCACTTT.

This chain links TRBV2 with TRBJ1-2, with 9 bases fitting TRBD1. V lost 7 bases, J lost 7 bases, and 7 bases stayed unmatched. The CDR3 has 13 amino acids. CDR1 is SNHLY, CDR2 FYNNEI, per germline. This CDR3 is CASNGQGQGGYTF. CDR3 nucleotides: TGTGCCAGCAATGGACAGGGGCAAGGTGGCTACACCTTC.

This clone came up a few times. This chain uses TRBV18 with TRBJ1-4; 9 bases are a match to TRBD1. Germline-derived CDR1 and CDR2 are KGHSH and LQKENI. The CDR3 is 17 residues long. The V gene end was trimmed by 2 bases and the J gene end by 8 bases; junction bases not matched to a gene: 12. CDR3 nucleotide sequence: TGTGCCAGCTCACCATATACTACAGGGGGCGGGAGAGAAAAACTGTTTTTT. Its protein product is CASSPYTTGGGREKLFF. The full variable domain, its missing parts supplied by reference TRBV18 and TRBJ1-4, is NAGVMQNPRHLVRRRGQEARLRCSPMKGHSHVYWYRQLPEEGLKFMVYLQKENIIDESGMPKERFSAEFPKEGPSILRIQQVVRGDSAAYFCASSPYTTGGGREKLFFGSGTQLSVL.

The genes are TRBV7-3 and TRBJ2-3; D unresolved. Germline loops: CDR1 SGHTA, CDR2 FQGTGA. Trimming shortened V by 3 bases and J by 2 bases, and 6 bases separated the two germline ends. The CDR3 sequence is 13 residues long. For the CDR3, the DNA is TGTGCCAGCAGCTTCTTTTCCACAGATACGCAGTATTTT. Translation: CASSFFSTDTQYF.

A word on this clone: One end of the junction does not line up with germline, which may come from a read error. This CDR3 reads CALGGNREQYF. The CDR3 DNA sequence: TGCGCGTTGGGGGGGAACAGGGAGCAGTACTTC. The chain has TRBV28 and TRBJ2-7, with 7 bases aligning to TRBD2. The germline V gene has CDR1 MDHEN and CDR2 SYDVKM. The CDR3 contains 11 residues.

The chain couples TRBV5-1 to TRBJ2-7; maybe TRBD2 (6 bases). This CDR3 has 16 amino acids. V lost 0 bases, J lost 0 bases, and 13 bases lay in between. Germline values: CDR1 SGHRS, CDR2 YFSETQ. CDR3 nucleotides: TGCGCCAGCAGCTTGGTAGCGGCCTCAAGCTCCTACGAGCAGTACTTC. Its translation: CASSLVAASSSYEQYF.

The chain employs TRBV25-1 and TRBJ2-5, with D possibly matching TRBD1 (5 bases). The CDR3 totals 15 residues. Germline CDR1 is MGHDK and CDR2 is SYGVNS. V was shortened by 3 bases and J by 1 base, with 12 bases between the two germline ends. CDR3 nucleotides: TGTGCCAGCAGTGATAGTAGACAGTCCCAAGAGACCCAGTACTTC. The encoded protein is CASSDSRQSQETQYF. The full variable domain, with the rest looked up from reference TRBV25-1 and TRBJ2-5, is EADIYQTPRYLVIGTGKKITLECSQTMGHDKMYWYQQDPGMELHLIHYSYGVNSTEKGDLSSESTVSRIRTEHFPLTLESARPSHTSQYLCASSDSRQSQETQYFGPGTRLLVL.

V is TRBV24-1 and J is TRBJ1-5; D not resolved. CDR1 is KGHDR, CDR2 SFDVKD, per germline. CDR3 size: 14 residues. Trimming shortened V by 5 bases and J by 4 bases, and 11 bases separated the two germline ends. The CDR3 here is CATSGSILNQPQHF. The CDR3 DNA is TGTGCCACCAGTGGAAGCATTTTAAATCAGCCCCAGCATTTT.

This clone was detected many times. The chain has TRBV27 and TRBJ2-7; D perhaps matches TRBD1 (6 bases). From germline, CDR1 is MNHEY and CDR2 SMNVEV (reference sequence). The CDR3 runs to 14 residues. The V end lost 5 bases, the J end lost 5 bases, and 16 bases lay between the germline ends. Written as DNA, the CDR3 is TGTGCCAGCAGTCCATCTCTGGACAGTCACGAGCAGTACTTC. Encoded protein: CASSPSLDSHEQYF.

This chain connects TRBV5-4 to TRBJ2-5; 10 bases are a match to TRBD2. Germline assignment: CDR1 SGHNT and CDR2 YYREEE (reference sequence). Trimming removed 4 bases from V and 5 bases from J; junction bases left unmatched: 2. CDR3 length: 13 residues. Here the CDR3 DNA reads TGTGCCAGCAGCGCAGCGGGAGGGGAGACCCAGTACTTC. Translated: CASSAAGGETQYF.

This chain connects TRBV30 to TRBJ2-1, with 12 bases fitting TRBD2. This CDR3 region has 14 residues. J gave up 10 bases and V 3 bases, and 7 bases lay outside the gene matches. From germline, CDR1 is GTSNPN and CDR2 SVGIG (reference sequence). The CDR3 DNA follows: TGTGCCTGGAGCGAGGGACTAGCGGGCGGGGAGCAGTTCTTC. Protein sequence: CAWSEGLAGGEQFF.

The J gene is TRBJ2-5, the V gene TRBV7-2, with 10 bases identical to TRBD2. CDR3 length: 15 amino acids. CDR1 SGHTA and CDR2 FQGNSA come from the germline V gene. The J segment lost 5 bases and the V segment lost 5 bases, leaving 8 bases of the junction unmatched. CDR3 bases: TGTGCCAGCAGCAATAGCGGGAGGCTTCTGGAGACCCAGTACTTC. It codes for CASSNSGRLLETQYF.

The chain employs TRBV6-2 or TRBV6-3 and TRBJ2-7; D is uncertain. The CDR3 has 14 amino acids. The germline gives CDR1 MNHEY, CDR2 SVGEGT. The V end was cut by 0 bases, the J end by 3 bases, with 9 bases between. This chain's CDR3 is CASSYSERGYEQYF. The DNA of the CDR3 is TGTGCCAGCAGTTACTCGGAGCGCGGCTACGAGCAGTACTTC.

The V gene is TRBV13, the J gene TRBJ1-1, with unresolved D. In germline, CDR1 is PRHDT, CDR2 FYEKMQ (reference sequence). CDR3 size: 14 residues. Trimming removed 2 bases from V and 3 bases from J, with 10 bases in between. CDR3 DNA sequence: TGTGCCAGCAGCTTACTTCGTTTAGACACTGAAGCTTTCTTT. This sequence encodes CASSLLRLDTEAFF. Variable domain in full (rest from reference TRBV13 and TRBJ1-1): AAGVIQSPRHLIKEKRETATLKCYPIPRHDTVYWYQQGPGQDPQFLISFYEKMQSDKGSIPDRFSAQQFSDYHSELNMSSLELGDSALYFCASSLLRLDTEAFFGQGTRLTVV.

The chain carries TRBV28 and TRBJ1-1; possible D gene TRBD1, 5 bases. This CDR3 has 15 residues. V was shortened by 5 bases and J by 1 base, with 14 bases between the two germline ends. Germline CDR1 reads MDHEN; CDR2 reads SYDVKM. Written as DNA, the CDR3 is TGTGCCAGCAGTGCCCTCGCCCAGGGGAACACTGAAGCTTTCTTT. Protein product: CASSALAQGNTEAFF.

This clone came up once. The V gene is TRBV11-1, the J gene TRBJ2-7; D perhaps matches TRBD2 (5 bases). The V and J ends lost 5 bases and 1 base respectively, with 12 bases between them. The CDR3 length is 14 residues. Germline CDR1 SGHAT, CDR2 FQDESV (reference sequence). Written as DNA, the CDR3 is TGTGCCAGCAGCCAGCCGTCGGGGTCCTACGAGCAGTACTTC. Translating gives CASSQPSGSYEQYF. Full variable domain (missing parts from reference TRBV11-1 and TRBJ2-7): EAEVAQSPRYKITEKSQAVAFWCDPISGHATLYWYRQILGQGPELLVQFQDESVVDDSQLPKDRFSAERLKGVDSTLKIQPAELGDSAMYLCASSQPSGSYEQYFGPGTRLTVT.

V is TRBV30 and J is TRBJ1-6; a weak D match, TRBD1 (5 bases). From germline, CDR1 is GTSNPN and CDR2 SVGIG (reference sequence). The CDR3 runs to 15 residues. V gave up 0 bases and J gave up 7 bases, with 13 bases separating them. CDR3 sequence reads: CAWSVGPGGNSPLHF. The DNA of the CDR3 is TGTGCCTGGAGTGTGGGGCCTGGTGGGAATTCACCCCTCCACTTT.

This clone came up once. V and J are TRBV7-2 and TRBJ2-7; D gene unclear. From germline, CDR1 is SGHTA and CDR2 FQGNSA. The V and J ends lost 5 bases and 3 bases respectively, with 8 bases between them. This CDR3 comprises 12 residues. The CDR3 region is CASSPSYYEQYF. The CDR3 bases are TGTGCCAGCAGCCCCTCGTACTACGAGCAGTACTTC.